This T cell receptor beta chain was sequenced during a study of T-cell reconstitution after alpha-beta-depleted transplantation in children. This clonotype was counted between two and nine times. Its matching antigen is unknown. Study findings and constraints: It was surviving recipient T cells and thymic progenitors that gave some patients high TCRbeta diversity at day 60. Alpha-beta T cells present about two months after transplant were reported to originate from several hundred expanded graft clones. By one year post-transplant, T-cell counts and diversity largely arose from T cells that were newly produced.

With V trimmed by 4 bases and J by 4 bases, 7 bases remained unmatched. This CDR3 is 14 amino acids long. CDR1 is SGHRS, CDR2 YFSETQ, per germline. This sample's TCRbeta library carried unique molecular identifier barcodes. MiXCR, run by TCRdb on the PCR reads, gives a single entry per CDR3 protein. The table lists under 400,000 distinct CDR3 sequences, around 25% of them singletons. The sequencing here drew on PBMCs, mostly from graft donor cells, taken 180 days after TCRalphabeta/CD19-depleted stem cell transplant. This chain links TRBV5-1 with TRBJ1-2; 7 bases align to TRBD1. The origin of this receptor is a male patient younger than 18 who had a stem cell transplant for acute lymphoblastic leukemia, so the T cells may come from the graft donor. CDR3 nucleotide sequence: TGCGCCAGCAGCCCGGGACAGACCTTCTATGGCTACACCTTC. Its translation: CASSPGQTFYGYTF.